This TCR beta chain appears in the sequencing data of a study of blood T cell repertoires in COVID-19. The overall study: Researchers got acute and convalescent COVID-19 samples from the United States, Italy and Spain. PBMCs, B-cell-depleted T cells, or T cells were the source of the cDNA or gDNA that made up the material.

V shed 5 bases and J 7 bases; nucleotides not matched to a gene: 10. CDR1 and CDR2 from the germline V gene are MDHEN and SYDVKM. The CDR3 is 16 residues long. Per the study methods: Estimation of nucleated cell counts relied on the amplification of reference gene primers. Profiled with immunoSEQ multiplex PCR; TCRdb holds only in-frame clones, not every one. V, J and clone size are taken as reported in that table, and D and trimming were inferred from the DNA itself. The sample has 90,000 to 110,000 clones, roughly four fifths seen once. This clone was observed a few times. Sequenced: peripheral blood. This chain connects TRBV28 to TRBJ2-1; 11 nucleotides agree with TRBD2. The source of this sequence is a woman at least 80 years old with acute or convalescent COVID-19. CDR3 coding DNA: TGTGCCAGCAGTCCCCCCTGGACTAGCGGGTCAAATGAGCAGTTCTTC. Protein: CASSPPWTSGSNEQFF.